This T cell receptor (beta chain) was recovered during a study of blood T cell repertoires in COVID-19. This CDR3 is built from 13 residues. Germline assignment: CDR1 SGHVS and CDR2 FNYEAQ. V lost 0 bases, J lost 8 bases, and 10 bases lay in between. Sequenced by immunoSEQ multiplex PCR; TCRdb stores in-frame clones only, minus some. This table has about 410,000 clones, 89% appearing once. The chain carries TRBV7-6 and TRBJ1-1; the D is unclear. This TCR derives from a woman younger than 45 who had recovered from COVID-19. Sequencing was done on a sample of PBMCs or T cells enriched from blood (not recorded which). The DNA of the CDR3 is TGTGCCAGCAGCTTAGCGGGCGGGAACGAAGCTTTCTTT. Translating gives CASSLAGGNEAFF.